This entry lists 7 T cell receptor beta chains sequenced from one sample in a study of T cell repertoires in cytomegalovirus infection. Their antigen targets remain unknown. TCRdb used MiXCR to reprocess the reads, holding one entry per CDR3 protein. Here the sample spans approximately 120,000 distinct CDR3 sequences, about 30% being singletons. The material was CD8+ T cells from cultured PBMCs, obtained from culture after CMV antigen stimulation. These TCRs come from a human donor in good health (CMV status not recorded). Some clones in this sample may be carry-over from other donors' samples.

The chain is built from TRBV2 and TRBJ2-4; the D is unclear. Per germline, CDR1 SNHLY and CDR2 FYNNEI. The CDR3 runs 15 residues. V was clipped by 3 bases and J by 1 base, with 10 bases between them. The CDR3 region is CASSDGGAAKNIQYF. In DNA, the CDR3 is TGTGCCAGCAGTGACGGCGGCGCGGCCAAAAACATTCAGTACTTC.

This clonotype was recorded once. The chain carries TRBV27 and TRBJ2-5, with D unresolved. Looked up from germline, CDR1 is MNHEY and CDR2 is SMNVEV (reference sequence). The CDR3 runs 14 residues. Trimming took 4 bases from V and 4 from J, leaving 13 bases between them. CDR3 sequence reads: CASSSIDTPETQYF. In DNA, the CDR3 is TGTGCCAGCAGTTCAATCGATACCCCAGAGACCCAGTACTTC.

This chain links TRBV9 with TRBJ2-1, with 14 bases matching TRBD2. Germline CDR1 reads SGDLS; CDR2 reads YYNGEE. The length of the CDR3 is 16 residues. The J segment lost 8 bases and the V segment lost 3 bases, leaving 7 bases of the junction unmatched. CDR3 sequence (DNA): TGTGCCAGCAGCGGCCGACTAGCGGGGGGGCCGGATGAGCAGTTCTTC. It encodes CASSGRLAGGPDEQFF.

This chain uses TRBV12-3 or TRBV12-4 with TRBJ2-6; D may be TRBD2 (7 bases). The CDR3 is 18 amino acids. V was cut by 3 bases and J by 0 bases, with 15 bases left in between. The CDR3 coding sequence is TGTGCCAGCAGTTTGGGGGCGGGGGCCGTCTCTGGGGCCAACGTCCTGACTTTC. This codes for CASSLGAGAVSGANVLTF.

V gene TRBV28 combines with J gene TRBJ1-1, with D hard to call. CDR3 length: 14 residues. Germline V gene lookup returns CDR1 MDHEN and CDR2 SYDVKM. V was cut by 4 bases and J by 0 bases, with 9 bases left in between. The CDR3 DNA is TGTGCCAGCAGTTACACACTTATGAACACTGAAGCTTTCTTT. Encoded protein: CASSYTLMNTEAFF.

There are a few counts of this clonotype. This sequence joins TRBV10-3 and TRBJ2-7, with TRBD2 matching over 7 bases. V trimming: 3 bases; J trimming: 6 bases; junction bases outside the gene matches: 8. Germline CDR1 is ENHRY and CDR2 is SYGVKD. CDR3 length: 14 amino acids. Written as DNA, the CDR3 is TGTGCCATCAGTGAAAGGCTAGCGGAGGCCGAGCAGTACTTC. Its protein is CAISERLAEAEQYF.

This clonotype was picked up a small number of times. The chain carries TRBV4-1 and TRBJ2-2; D possibly matches TRBD1 or TRBD2 (6 bases each). Germline loops: CDR1 MGHRA, CDR2 YSYEKL. The CDR3 covers 17 residues. The V gene lost 4 bases and the J gene lost 4 bases, with 19 bases spanning the gap. CDR3 protein: CASSLNPGRGPTGELFF. CDR3 DNA: TGCGCCAGCAGCCTAAACCCCGGCCGGGGGCCCACCGGGGAGCTGTTTTTT.